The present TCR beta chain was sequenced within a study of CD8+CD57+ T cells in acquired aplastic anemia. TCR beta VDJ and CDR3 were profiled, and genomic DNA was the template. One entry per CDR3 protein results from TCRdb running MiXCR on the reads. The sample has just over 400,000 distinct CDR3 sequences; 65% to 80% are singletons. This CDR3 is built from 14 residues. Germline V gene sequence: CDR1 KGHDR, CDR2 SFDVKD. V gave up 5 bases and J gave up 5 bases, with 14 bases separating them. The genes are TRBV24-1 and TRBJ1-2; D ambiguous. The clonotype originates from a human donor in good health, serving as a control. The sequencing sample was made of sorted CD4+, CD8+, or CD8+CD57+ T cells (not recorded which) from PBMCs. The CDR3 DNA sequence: TGTGCCACCAGTGGTGCGGGTGACGGTTATGGCTACACCTTC. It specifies CATSGAGDGYGYTF.